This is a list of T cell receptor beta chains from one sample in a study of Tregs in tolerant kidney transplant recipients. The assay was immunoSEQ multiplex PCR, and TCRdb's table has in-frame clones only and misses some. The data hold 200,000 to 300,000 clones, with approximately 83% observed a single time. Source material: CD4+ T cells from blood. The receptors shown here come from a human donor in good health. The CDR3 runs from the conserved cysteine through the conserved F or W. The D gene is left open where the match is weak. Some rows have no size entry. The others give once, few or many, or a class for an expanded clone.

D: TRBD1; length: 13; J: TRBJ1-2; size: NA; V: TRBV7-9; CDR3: CASSTTGGYGYTF; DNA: TGTGCCAGCAGCACCACAGGGGGTTATGGCTACACCTTC
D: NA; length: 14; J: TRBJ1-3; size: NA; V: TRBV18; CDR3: CASSPQSGANTIYF; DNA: TGTGCCAGCTCGCCCCAATCGGGGGCGAACACCATATATTTT
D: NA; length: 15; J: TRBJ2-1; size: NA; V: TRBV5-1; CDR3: CASSFRSIPLDEQFF; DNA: TGCGCCAGCAGCTTTCGTTCCATCCCTTTGGATGAGCAGTTCTTC
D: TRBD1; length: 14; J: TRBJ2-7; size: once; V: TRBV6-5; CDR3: CASSRTGGFDEQYF; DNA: TGTGCCAGCAGCCGGACAGGGGGCTTTGACGAGCAGTACTTC
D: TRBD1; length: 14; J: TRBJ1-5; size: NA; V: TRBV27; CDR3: CASSIRQGGQPQHF; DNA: TGTGCCAGCAGTATACGACAGGGGGGACAGCCCCAGCATTTT
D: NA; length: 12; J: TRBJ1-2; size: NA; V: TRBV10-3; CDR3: CATLGDNYGYTF; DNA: TGTGCCACCCTGGGGGATAACTATGGCTACACCTTC
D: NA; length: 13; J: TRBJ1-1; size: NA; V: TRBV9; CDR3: CASTAGWEGEAFF; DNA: TGTGCCAGCACCGCTGGGTGGGAGGGAGAAGCTTTCTTT
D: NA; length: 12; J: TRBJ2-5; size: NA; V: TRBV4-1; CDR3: CASSQVTGTQYF; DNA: TGCGCCAGCAGCCAAGTAACGGGGACCCAGTACTTC
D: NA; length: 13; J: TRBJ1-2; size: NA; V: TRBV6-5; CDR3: CASSYSGEYGYTF; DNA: TGTGCCAGCAGTTACTCGGGGGAATATGGCTACACCTTC
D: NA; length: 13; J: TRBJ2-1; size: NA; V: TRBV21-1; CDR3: CASSKALYNEQFF; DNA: TGTGCCAGCAGCAAGGCACTCTACAATGAGCAGTTCTTC
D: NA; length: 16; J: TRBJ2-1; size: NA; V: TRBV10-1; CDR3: CASSESRGVTYNEQFF; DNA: TGCGCCAGCAGTGAGTCGAGGGGAGTGACCTACAATGAGCAGTTCTTC
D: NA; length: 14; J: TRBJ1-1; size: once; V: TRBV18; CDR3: CASSPTQGGTEAFF; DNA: TGTGCCAGCTCACCAACGCAGGGAGGGACTGAAGCTTTCTTT
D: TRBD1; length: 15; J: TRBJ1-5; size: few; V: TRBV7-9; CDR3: CASSLGTGGNQPQHF; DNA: TGTGCCAGCAGCTTGGGGACAGGGGGCAATCAGCCCCAGCATTTT
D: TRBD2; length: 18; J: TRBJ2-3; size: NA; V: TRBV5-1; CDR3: CASSSTAPSGRSTDTQYF; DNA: TGCGCCAGCAGCTCCACGGCCCCTAGCGGGAGGAGCACAGATACGCAGTATTTT
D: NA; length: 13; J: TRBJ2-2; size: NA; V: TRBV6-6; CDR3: CASSYPLGGELFF; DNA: TGTGCCAGCAGTTACCCTCTGGGCGGGGAGCTGTTTTTT
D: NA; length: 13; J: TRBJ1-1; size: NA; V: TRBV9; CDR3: CASSGHMNTEAFF; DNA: TGTGCCAGCAGCGGACACATGAACACTGAAGCTTTCTTT
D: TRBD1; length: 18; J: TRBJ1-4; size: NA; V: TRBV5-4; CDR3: CASSLRDRDLTTNEKLFF; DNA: TGTGCCAGCAGCCTCCGGGACAGGGACCTTACAACTAATGAAAAACTGTTTTTT
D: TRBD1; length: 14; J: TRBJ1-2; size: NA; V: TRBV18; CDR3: CASSPDRGPYGYTF; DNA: TGTGCCAGCTCACCTGACAGGGGGCCCTATGGCTACACCTTC
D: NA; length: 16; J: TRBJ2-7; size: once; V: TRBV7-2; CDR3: CASSPNPASVSYEQYF; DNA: TGTGCCAGCAGTCCAAACCCAGCTAGCGTCTCCTACGAGCAGTACTTC
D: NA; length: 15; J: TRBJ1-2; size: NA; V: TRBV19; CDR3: CASSMRGQGPYGYTF; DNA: TGTGCCAGTAGTATGCGGGGGCAGGGCCCCTATGGCTACACCTTC
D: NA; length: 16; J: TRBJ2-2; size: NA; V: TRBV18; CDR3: CASSPRQATNTGELFF; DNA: TGTGCCAGCTCACCACGACAGGCGACGAACACCGGGGAGCTGTTTTTT
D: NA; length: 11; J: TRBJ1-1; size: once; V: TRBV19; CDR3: CASSKATEAFF; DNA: TGTGCCAGTAGCAAGGCCACTGAAGCTTTCTTT
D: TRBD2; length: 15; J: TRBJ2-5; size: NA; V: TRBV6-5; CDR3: CASSYLAGGRETQYF; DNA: TGTGCCAGCAGTTACCTAGCGGGAGGTCGGGAGACCCAGTACTTC